This TCR beta chain was captured by sequencing in a study of cytomegalovirus exposure and HLA in healthy donors. Study findings and constraints: A later analysis found most CMV-associated TCR beta chains apparently HLA-restricted.

With respect to this clone: No antigen is known for it.

Germline lookup yields CDR1 SGHDN and CDR2 FVKESK. The length of the CDR3 is 13 residues. V shed 1 base and J shed 4 bases, with 6 bases lying between them. 13 Jbeta primers and 60 Vbeta primers were used for the PCR. The table came from immunoSEQ multiplex PCR; TCRdb's copy has only in-frame clones and leaves some out. The data show 100,000 to 150,000 clones, 80% to 90% seen once. What was sequenced was PBMCs. The rearrangement joins TRBV14 to TRBJ2-3; the D gene is possibly TRBD1 (5 bases). This receptor was identified in a woman in her 30s in good health and CMV-seronegative. The CDR3 here is CASSQGGADTQYF. In nucleotides, the CDR3 is TGTGCCAGCAGCCAAGGGGGCGCAGATACGCAGTATTTT.